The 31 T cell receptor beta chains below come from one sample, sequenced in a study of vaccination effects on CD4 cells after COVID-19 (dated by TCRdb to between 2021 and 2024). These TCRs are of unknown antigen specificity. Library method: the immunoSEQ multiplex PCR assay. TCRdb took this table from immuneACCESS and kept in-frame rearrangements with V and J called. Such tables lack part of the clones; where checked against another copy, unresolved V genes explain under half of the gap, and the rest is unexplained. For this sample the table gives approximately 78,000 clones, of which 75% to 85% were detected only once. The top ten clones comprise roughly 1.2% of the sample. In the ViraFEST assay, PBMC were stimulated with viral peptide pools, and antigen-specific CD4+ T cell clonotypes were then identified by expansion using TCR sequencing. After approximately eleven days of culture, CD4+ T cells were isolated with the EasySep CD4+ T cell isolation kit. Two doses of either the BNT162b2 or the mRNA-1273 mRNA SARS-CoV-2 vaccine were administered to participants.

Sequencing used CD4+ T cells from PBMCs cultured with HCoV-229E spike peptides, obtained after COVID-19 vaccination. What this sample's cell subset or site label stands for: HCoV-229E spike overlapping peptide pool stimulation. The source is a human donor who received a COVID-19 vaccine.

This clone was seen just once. CDR3 DNA: TGTGCCAGCTCACCGGACGGGAATAATTCACCCCTCCACTTT. It codes for CASSPDGNNSPLHF. The V call is TRBV18, the J call TRBJ1-6; D ambiguous. Trimming took off 3 bases at V and 5 bases at J, with 8 bases between the two ends. This CDR3 spans 14 amino acids. Germline lookup yields CDR1 KGHSH and CDR2 LQKENI.

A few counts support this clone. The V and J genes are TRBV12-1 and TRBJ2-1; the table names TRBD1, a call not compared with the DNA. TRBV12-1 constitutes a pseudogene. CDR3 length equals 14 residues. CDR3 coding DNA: TGTGCCAGCAGCTTTGTAGACAGGGACAATGAGCAGTTCTTC. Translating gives CASSFVDRDNEQFF.

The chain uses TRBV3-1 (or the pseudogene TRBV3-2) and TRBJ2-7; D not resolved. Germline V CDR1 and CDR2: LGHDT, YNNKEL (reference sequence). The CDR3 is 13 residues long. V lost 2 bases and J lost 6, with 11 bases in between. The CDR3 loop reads CASSQSSAGEQYV. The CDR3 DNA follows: TGTGCCAGCAGCCAATCGTCTGCCGGCGAGCAGTACGTC.

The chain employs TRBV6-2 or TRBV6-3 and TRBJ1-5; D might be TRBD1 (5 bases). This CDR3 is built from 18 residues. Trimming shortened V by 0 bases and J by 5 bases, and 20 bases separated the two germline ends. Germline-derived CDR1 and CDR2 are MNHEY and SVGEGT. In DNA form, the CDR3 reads TGTGCCAGCAGTTACTCGAAAGTATCCAGGGAGGGTGATCAGCCCCAGCATTTT. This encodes CASSYSKVSREGDQPQHF.

CDR3 protein: CASSQSSGLEAFF. The CDR3 DNA is TGTGCCAGCAGCCAGTCATCGGGCCTTGAAGCTTTCTTT. The chain joins TRBV3-1 (or the pseudogene TRBV3-2) to TRBJ1-1; no clear D gene. CDR3 size: 13 residues. V lost 3 bases, J lost 7 bases, and 12 bases lay in between. CDR1 LGHDT and CDR2 YNNKEL come from the germline V gene (reference sequence).

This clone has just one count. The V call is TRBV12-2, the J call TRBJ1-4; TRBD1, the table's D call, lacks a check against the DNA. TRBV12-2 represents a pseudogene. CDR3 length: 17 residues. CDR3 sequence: CASRLSQYRPRNEKLFF. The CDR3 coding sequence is TGTGCAAGTCGCTTAAGTCAGTACAGACCACGTAATGAAAAACTGTTTTTT.

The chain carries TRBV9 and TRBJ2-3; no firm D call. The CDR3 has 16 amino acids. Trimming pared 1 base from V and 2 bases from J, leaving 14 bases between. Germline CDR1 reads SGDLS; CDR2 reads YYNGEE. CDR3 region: CASSVRSSLHTDTQYF. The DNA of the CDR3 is TGTGCCAGCAGCGTAAGGTCCTCCCTGCACACAGATACGCAGTATTTT.

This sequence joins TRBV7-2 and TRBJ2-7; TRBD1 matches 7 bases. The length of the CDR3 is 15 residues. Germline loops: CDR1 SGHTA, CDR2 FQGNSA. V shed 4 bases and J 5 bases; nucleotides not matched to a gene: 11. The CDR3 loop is CASSSSETGWNEQYV. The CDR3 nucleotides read TGTGCCAGCAGCTCCTCCGAGACAGGGTGGAACGAGCAGTACGTC.

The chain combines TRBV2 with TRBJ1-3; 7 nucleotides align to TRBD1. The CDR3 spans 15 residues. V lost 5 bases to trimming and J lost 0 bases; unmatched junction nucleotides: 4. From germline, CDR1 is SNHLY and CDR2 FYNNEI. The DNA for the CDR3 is TGTGCCAGCAGTACGACAGGGCTCTCTGGAAACACCATATATTTT. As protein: CASSTTGLSGNTIYF. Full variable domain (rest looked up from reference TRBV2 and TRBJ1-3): EPEVTQTPSHQVTQMGQEVILRCVPISNHLYFYWYRQILGQKVEFLVSFYNNEISEKSEIFDDQFSVERPDGSNFTLKIRSTKLEDSAMYFCASSTTGLSGNTIYFGEGSWLTVV.

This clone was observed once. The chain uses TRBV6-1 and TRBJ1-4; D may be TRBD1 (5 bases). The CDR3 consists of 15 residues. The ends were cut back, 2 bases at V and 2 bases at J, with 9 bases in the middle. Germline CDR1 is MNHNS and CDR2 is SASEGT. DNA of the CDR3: TGTGCCAGCAGTGAATTCCGGGGGACTAATGAAAAACTGTTTTTT. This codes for CASSEFRGTNEKLFF.

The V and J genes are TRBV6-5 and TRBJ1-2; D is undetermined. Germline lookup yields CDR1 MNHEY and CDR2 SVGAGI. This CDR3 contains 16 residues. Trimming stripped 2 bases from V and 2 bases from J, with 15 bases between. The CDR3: CASSYRSGGSNYGYTF. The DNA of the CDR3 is TGTGCCAGCAGTTACCGGAGCGGCGGCAGCAACTATGGCTACACCTTC.

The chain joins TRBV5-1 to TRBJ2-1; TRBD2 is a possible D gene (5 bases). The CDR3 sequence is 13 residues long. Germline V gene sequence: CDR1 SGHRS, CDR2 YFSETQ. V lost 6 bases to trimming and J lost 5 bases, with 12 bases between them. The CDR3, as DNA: TGCGCCAGCACCAGAAACGGGGACAATGAGCAGTTCTTC. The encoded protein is CASTRNGDNEQFF.

The CDR3 spells CASSDLDKYGYTF. In DNA, the CDR3 is TGTGCCAGCAGTGATTTGGACAAGTATGGCTACACCTTC. The chain employs TRBV25-1 and TRBJ1-2; D perhaps matches TRBD1 (5 bases). Germline assignment: CDR1 MGHDK and CDR2 SYGVNS. The CDR3 sequence is 13 residues long. V was shortened by 3 bases and J by 5 bases, with 10 bases between the two germline ends.

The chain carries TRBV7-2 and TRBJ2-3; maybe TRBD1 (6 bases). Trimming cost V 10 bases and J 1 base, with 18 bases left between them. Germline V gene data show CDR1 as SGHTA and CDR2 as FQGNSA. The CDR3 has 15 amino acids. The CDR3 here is CATTPTGTRTDTQYF. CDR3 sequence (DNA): TGTGCCACCACACCCACGGGGACACGCACAGATACGCAGTATTTT.

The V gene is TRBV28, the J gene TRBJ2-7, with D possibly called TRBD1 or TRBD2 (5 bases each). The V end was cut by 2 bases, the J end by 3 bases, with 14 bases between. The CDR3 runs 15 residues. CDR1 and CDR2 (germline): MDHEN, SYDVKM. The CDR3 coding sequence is TGTGCCAGCAGTTTAGGGACCCCTCTGGGCTACGAGCAGTACGTC. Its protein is CASSLGTPLGYEQYV.

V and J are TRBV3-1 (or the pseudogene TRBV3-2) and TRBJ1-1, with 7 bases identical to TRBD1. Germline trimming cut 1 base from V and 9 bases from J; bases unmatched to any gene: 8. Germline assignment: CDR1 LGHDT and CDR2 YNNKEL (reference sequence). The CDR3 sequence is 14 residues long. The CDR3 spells CASSQGQGTRKAFF. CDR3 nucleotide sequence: TGTGCCAGCAGCCAAGGACAGGGTACGAGGAAAGCTTTCTTT.

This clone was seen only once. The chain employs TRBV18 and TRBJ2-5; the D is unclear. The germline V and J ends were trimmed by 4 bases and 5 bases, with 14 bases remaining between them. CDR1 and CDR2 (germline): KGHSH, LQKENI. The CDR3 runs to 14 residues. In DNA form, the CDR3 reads TGTGCCAGCTCACGAAACCGCCTTGGGGAGACCCAGTACTTC. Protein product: CASSRNRLGETQYF.

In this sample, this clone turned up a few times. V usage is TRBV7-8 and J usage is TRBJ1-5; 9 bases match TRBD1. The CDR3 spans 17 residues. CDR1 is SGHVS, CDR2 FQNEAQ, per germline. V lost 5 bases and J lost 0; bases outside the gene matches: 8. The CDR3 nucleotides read TGTGCCAGCAGCCAGAACAGGGGGCGAAATAGCAATCAGCCCCAGCATTTT. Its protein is CASSQNRGRNSNQPQHF.

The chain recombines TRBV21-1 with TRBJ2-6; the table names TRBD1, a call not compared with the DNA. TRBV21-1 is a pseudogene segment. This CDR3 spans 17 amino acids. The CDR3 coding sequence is TGTGCCAGCAGCAAAGGGCCCCAGGGATCTGGGGCCAACGTCCTGACTTTC. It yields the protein CASSKGPQGSGANVLTF.

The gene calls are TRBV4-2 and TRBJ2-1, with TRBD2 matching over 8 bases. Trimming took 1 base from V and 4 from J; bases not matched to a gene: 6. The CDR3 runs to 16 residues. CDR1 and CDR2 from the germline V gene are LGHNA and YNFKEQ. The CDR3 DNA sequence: TGTGCCAGCAGCCAAGGTGCCGGGGGGGCATACAATGAGCAGTTCTTC. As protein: CASSQGAGGAYNEQFF.

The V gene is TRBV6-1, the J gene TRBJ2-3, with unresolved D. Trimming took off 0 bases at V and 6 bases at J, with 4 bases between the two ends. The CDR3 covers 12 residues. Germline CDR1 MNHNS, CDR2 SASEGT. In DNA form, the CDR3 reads TGTGCCAGCAGTGAAGCGGGGGATACGCAGTATTTT. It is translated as CASSEAGDTQYF.

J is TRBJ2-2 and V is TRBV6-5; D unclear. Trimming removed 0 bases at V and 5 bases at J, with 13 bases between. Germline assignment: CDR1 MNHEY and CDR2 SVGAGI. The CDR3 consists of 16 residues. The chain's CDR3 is CASSYSRYFTTGELFF. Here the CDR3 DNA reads TGTGCCAGCAGTTACTCCCGTTACTTCACGACCGGGGAGCTGTTTTTT.

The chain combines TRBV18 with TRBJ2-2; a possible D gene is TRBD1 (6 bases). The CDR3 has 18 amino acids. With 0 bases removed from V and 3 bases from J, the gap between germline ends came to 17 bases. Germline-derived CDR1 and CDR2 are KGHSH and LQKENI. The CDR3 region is CASSPPIPDRTYTGELFF. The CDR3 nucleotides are TGTGCCAGCTCACCACCGATCCCCGACAGGACCTACACCGGGGAGCTGTTTTTT.

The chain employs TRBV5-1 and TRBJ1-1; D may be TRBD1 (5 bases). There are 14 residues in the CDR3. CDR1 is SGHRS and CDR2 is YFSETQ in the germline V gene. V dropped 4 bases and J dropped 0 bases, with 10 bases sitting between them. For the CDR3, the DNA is TGCGCCAGCAGCGCTGGGGGGTTGAACACTGAAGCTTTCTTT. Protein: CASSAGGLNTEAFF.

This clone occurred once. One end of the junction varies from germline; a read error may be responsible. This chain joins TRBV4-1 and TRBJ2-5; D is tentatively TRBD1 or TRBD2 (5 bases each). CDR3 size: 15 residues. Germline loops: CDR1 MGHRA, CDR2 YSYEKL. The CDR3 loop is CASSSYPRDQKTQYF. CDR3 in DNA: TGCGCCAGCAGCTCCTACCCCCGGGACCAAAAGACCCAGTACTTC.

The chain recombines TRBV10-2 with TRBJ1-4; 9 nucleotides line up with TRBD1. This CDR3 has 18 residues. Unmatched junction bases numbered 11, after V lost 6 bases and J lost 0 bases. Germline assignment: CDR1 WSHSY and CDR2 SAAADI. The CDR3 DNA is TGCGCCAGCAGGGCGTCCGGGACAGGGATTGCAACTAATGAAAAACTGTTTTTT. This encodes CASRASGTGIATNEKLFF.

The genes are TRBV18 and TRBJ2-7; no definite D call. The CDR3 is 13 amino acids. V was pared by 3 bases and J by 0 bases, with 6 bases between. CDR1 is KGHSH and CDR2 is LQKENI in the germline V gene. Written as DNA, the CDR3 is TGTGCCAGCTCACCGTACGGCTCCTACGAGCAGTACGTC. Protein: CASSPYGSYEQYV.

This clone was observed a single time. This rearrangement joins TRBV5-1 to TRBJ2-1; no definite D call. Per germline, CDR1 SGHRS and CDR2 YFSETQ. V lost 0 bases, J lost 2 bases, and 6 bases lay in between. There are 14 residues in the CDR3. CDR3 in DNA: TGCGCCAGCAGCTTGGACGACACCTACAATGAGCAGTTCTTC. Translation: CASSLDDTYNEQFF.

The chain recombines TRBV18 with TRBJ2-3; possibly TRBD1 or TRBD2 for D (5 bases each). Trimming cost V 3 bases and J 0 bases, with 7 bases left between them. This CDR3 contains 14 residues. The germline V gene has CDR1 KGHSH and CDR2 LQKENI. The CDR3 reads CASSPRGSTDTQYF. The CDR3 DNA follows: TGTGCCAGCTCACCGAGGGGTAGCACAGATACGCAGTATTTT.

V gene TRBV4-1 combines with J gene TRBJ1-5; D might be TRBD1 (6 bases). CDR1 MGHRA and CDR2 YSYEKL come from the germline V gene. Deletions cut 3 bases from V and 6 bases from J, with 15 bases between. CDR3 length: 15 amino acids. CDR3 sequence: CASSQPGQGSQPQHF. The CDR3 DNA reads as TGCGCCAGCAGCCAGCCGGGACAAGGCTCTCAGCCCCAGCATTTT.

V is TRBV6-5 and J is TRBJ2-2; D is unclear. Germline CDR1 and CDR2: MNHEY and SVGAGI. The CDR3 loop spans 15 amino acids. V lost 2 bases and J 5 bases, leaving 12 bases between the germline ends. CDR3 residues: CASSYGLVYTGELFF. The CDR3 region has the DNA TGTGCCAGCAGTTACGGCTTAGTATATACCGGGGAGCTGTTTTTT.